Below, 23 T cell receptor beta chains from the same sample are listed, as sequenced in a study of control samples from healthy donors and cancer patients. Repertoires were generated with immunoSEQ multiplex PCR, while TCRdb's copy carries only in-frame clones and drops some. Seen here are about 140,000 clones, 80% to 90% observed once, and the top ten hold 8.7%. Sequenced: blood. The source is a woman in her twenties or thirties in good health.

The CDR3 DNA reads TGTGCCAGCTCACCACCGGGCTGGACAGGGAGCTACACTGAAGCTTTCTTT. Its translation is CASSPPGWTGSYTEAFF. The rearrangement links TRBV18 to TRBJ1-1; 8 positions match TRBD1. J was trimmed by 3 bases and V by 0 bases; bases with no gene match: 9. CDR1 KGHSH and CDR2 LQKENI come from the germline V gene. The CDR3 consists of 17 residues.

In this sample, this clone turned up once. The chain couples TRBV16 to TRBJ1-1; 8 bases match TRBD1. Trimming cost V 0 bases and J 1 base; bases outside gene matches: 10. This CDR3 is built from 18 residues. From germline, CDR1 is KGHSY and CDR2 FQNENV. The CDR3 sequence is CASSQSGTLGTGNTEAFF. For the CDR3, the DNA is TGTGCCAGCAGCCAATCGGGTACGTTGGGGACAGGGAACACTGAAGCTTTCTTT.

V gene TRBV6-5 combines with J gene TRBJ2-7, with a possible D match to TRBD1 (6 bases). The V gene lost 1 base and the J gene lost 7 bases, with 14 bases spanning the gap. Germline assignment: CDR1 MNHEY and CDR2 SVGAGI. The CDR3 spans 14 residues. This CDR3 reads CASSYLAGVGEQYF. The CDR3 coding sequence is TGTGCCAGCAGTTACTTGGCAGGGGTGGGGGAGCAGTACTTC.

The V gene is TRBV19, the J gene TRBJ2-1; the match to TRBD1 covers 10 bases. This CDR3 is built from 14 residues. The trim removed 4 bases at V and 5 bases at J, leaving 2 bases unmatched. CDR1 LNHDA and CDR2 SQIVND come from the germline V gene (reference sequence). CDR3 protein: CASSRQGADNEQFF. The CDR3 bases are TGTGCCAGTAGTAGACAGGGGGCCGACAATGAGCAGTTCTTC.

In DNA, the CDR3 is TGTGCCAGCAGCGCAAAGGGGGGGAACACCATATATTTT. Encoded protein: CASSAKGGNTIYF. J is TRBJ1-3 and V is TRBV6-5; TRBD1 might be the D (6 bases). Trimming took off 6 bases at V and 7 bases at J, with 13 bases between the two ends. Germline CDR1 and CDR2: MNHEY and SVGAGI. CDR3 length equals 13 residues.

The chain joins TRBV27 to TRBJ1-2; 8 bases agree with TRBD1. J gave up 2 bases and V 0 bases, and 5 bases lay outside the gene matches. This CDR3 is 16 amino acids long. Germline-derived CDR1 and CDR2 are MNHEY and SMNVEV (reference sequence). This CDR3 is CASSLSPGQGNYGYTF. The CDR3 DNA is TGTGCCAGCAGTTTATCCCCCGGACAGGGAAACTATGGCTACACCTTC.

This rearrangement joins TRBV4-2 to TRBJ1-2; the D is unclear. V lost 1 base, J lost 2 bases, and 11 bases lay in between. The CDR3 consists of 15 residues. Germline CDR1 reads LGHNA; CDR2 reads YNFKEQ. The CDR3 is CASSQVDLLNYGYTF. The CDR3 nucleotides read TGTGCCAGCAGCCAAGTAGACCTCCTAAACTATGGCTACACCTTC.

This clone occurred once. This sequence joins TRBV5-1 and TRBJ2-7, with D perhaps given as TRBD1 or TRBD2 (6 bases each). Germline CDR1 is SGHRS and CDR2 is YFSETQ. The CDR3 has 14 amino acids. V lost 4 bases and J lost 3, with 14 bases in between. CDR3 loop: CASSRGDTNYEQYF. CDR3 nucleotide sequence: TGCGCCAGCAGCAGGGGGGACACCAACTACGAGCAGTACTTC.

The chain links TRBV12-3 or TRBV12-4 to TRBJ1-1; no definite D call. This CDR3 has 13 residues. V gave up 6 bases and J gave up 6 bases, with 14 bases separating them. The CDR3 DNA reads TGTGCCAGCAGCCCTACTAGAACCTCTGAAGCTTTCTTT. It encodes CASSPTRTSEAFF.

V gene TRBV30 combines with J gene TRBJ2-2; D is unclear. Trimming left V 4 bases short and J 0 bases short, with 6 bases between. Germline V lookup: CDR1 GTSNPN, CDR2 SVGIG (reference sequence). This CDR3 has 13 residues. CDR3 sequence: CAWKPPNTGELFF. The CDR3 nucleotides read TGTGCCTGGAAGCCACCGAACACCGGGGAGCTGTTTTTT.

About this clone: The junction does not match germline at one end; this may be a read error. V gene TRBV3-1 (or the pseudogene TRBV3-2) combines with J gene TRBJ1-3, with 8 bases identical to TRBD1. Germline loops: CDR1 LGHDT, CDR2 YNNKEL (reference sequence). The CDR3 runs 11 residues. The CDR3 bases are TGTGCCAGCAGCTTGGGACAGGCGATTTACTTT. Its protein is CASSLGQAIYF.

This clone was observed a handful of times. CDR3 bases: TGTGCCAGCAGTGAAGCGTTCGCGGGAGGCACAGATACGCAGTATTTT. This sequence encodes CASSEAFAGGTDTQYF. The chain is built from TRBV2 and TRBJ2-3; 7 bases are shared with TRBD2. The CDR3 has 16 residues. CDR1 is SNHLY and CDR2 is FYNNEI in the germline V gene. V was pared by 0 bases and J by 1 base, with 4 bases of the junction left unmatched.

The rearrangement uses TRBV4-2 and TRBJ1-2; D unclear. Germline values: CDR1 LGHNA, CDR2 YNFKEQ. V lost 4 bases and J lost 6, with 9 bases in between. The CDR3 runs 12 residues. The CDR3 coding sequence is TGTGCCAGCAGCCTCACTGGGGATGGCTACACCTTC. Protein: CASSLTGDGYTF.

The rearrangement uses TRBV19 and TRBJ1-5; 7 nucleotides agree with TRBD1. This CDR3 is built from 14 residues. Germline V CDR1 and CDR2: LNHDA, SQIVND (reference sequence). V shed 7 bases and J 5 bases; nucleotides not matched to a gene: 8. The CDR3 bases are TGTGCCAGTAACATTGGACAGGTTTATCAGCCCCAGCATTTT. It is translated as CASNIGQVYQPQHF.

In nucleotides, the CDR3 is TGTGCCAGCAGCTTCGACAAGGGCTCCTACAATGAGCAGTTCTTC. Protein product: CASSFDKGSYNEQFF. The genes are TRBV7-2 and TRBJ2-1, with D hard to call. Germline assignment: CDR1 SGHTA and CDR2 FQGNSA. The CDR3 covers 15 residues. Trimming left V 3 bases short and J 0 bases short, with 9 bases between.

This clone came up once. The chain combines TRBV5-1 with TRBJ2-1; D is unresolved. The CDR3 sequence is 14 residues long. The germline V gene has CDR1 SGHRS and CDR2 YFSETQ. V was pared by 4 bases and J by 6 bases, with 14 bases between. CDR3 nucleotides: TGCGCCAGCAGCCTTGGGTCCGCGGCCAATGAGCAGTTCTTC. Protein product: CASSLGSAANEQFF.

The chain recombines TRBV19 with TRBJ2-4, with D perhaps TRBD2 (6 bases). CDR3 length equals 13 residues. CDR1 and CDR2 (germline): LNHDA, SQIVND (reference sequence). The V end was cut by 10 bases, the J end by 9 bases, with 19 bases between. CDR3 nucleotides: TGTGCCATTGGTGCGGCGGGAACGGGCATTCAGTACTTC. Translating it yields CAIGAAGTGIQYF. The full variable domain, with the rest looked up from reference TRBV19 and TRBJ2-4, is DGGITQSPKYLFRKEGQNVTLSCEQNLNHDAMYWYRQDPGQGLRLIYYSQIVNDFQKGDIAEGYSVSREKKESFPLTVTSAQKNPTAFYLCAIGAAGTGIQYFGAGTRLSVL.

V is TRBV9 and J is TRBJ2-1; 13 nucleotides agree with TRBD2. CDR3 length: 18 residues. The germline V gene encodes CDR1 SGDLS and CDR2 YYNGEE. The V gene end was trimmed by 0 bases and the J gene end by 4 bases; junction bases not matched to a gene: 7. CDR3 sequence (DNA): TGTGCCAGCAGCGTAGCTCCGGGGACTAGCGGGATTTACAATGAGCAGTTCTTC. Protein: CASSVAPGTSGIYNEQFF.

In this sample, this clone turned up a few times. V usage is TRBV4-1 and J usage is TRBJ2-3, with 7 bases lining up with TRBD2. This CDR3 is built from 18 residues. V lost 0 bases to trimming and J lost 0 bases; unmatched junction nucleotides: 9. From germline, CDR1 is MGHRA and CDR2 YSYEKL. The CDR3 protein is CASSQDRSGITSTDTQYF. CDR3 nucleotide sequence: TGCGCCAGCAGCCAAGATCGAAGCGGGATTACTAGCACAGATACGCAGTATTTT.

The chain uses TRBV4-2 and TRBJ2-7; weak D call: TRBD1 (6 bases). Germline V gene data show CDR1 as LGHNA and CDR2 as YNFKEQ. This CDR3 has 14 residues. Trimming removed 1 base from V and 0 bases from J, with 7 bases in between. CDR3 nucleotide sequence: TGTGCCAGCAGCCAAGGGGACAACTCCTACGAGCAGTACTTC. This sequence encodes CASSQGDNSYEQYF.

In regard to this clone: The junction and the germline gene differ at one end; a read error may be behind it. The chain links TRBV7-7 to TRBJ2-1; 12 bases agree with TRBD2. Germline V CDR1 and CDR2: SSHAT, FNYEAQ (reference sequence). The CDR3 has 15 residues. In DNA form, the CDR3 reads TGTGCTAGCAGCTCAGGACTAGCGGGATACAATGAGCAGTTCTTC. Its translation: CASSSGLAGYNEQFF.

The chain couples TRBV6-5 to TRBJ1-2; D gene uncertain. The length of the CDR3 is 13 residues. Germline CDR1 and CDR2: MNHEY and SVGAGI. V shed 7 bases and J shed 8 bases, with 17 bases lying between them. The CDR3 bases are TGTGCCAGCACCGGACCAAGAAAGGACGGCTACACCTTC. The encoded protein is CASTGPRKDGYTF.

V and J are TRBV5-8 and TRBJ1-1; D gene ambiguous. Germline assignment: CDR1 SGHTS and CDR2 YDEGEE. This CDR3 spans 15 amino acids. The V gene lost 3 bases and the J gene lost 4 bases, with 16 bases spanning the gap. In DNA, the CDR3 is TGTGCCAGCAGCTCCACTCGCCAGAGGGTCACTGAAGCTTTCTTT. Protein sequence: CASSSTRQRVTEAFF.